One and the same sample provided the 30 T cell receptor beta chains below, sequenced in a study of neoadjuvant nivolumab and ipilimumab in lung cancer. The protocol was immunoSEQ multiplex PCR, while the TCRdb copy is restricted to in-frame clones and leaves out a portion. The sample lists 8,000 to 10,000 clones, about 80% occurring once. The sample was tumor tissue, taken after neoadjuvant nivolumab, alone or with ipilimumab, at or shortly before surgery. All receptors derive from an adult with non-small cell lung cancer.

This clone came up a few times. This chain connects TRBV10-1 to TRBJ2-7; the D is unclear. V lost 8 bases and J 4 bases, leaving 6 bases between the germline ends. The CDR3 runs 10 residues. Germline V lookup: CDR1 WNHNN, CDR2 SYGVQD (reference sequence). CDR3 nucleotides: TGCGCCAGCGCGACTTACGAGCAGTACTTC. Encoded protein: CASATYEQYF.

As to this clone: The junction shows a germline mismatch at one end, possibly a read error. This sequence joins TRBV6-1 and TRBJ2-1; TRBD2 agrees at 13 bases. This CDR3 contains 13 residues. Germline CDR1 and CDR2: MNHNS and SASEGT. This CDR3 reads CASSDGLAGVPIF. The CDR3 bases are TGTGCCAGCAGTGATGGACTAGCGGGAGTTCCGATCTTC.

The chain couples TRBV29-1 to TRBJ2-7, with D perhaps TRBD2 (6 bases). Germline V gives CDR1 SQVTM, CDR2 ANQGSEA. The CDR3 spans 11 residues. V was pared by 6 bases and J by 4 bases, with 10 bases between. CDR3 DNA: TGCAGCGTAGCTAGCGAGTACGAGCAGTACTTC. Amino acid sequence: CSVASEYEQYF.

This chain uses TRBV7-6 with TRBJ2-5; D might be TRBD2 (6 bases). Trimming took 5 bases from V and 5 from J, leaving 12 bases between them. Germline V gene lookup returns CDR1 SGHVS and CDR2 FNYEAQ. CDR3 size: 13 residues. The CDR3 sequence: CASSLGGWETQYF. DNA of the CDR3: TGTGCCAGCAGCCTGGGGGGTTGGGAGACCCAGTACTTC.

This chain connects TRBV7-2 to TRBJ1-1; no definite D call. The CDR3 runs 14 residues. From germline, CDR1 is SGHTA and CDR2 FQGNSA. V was trimmed by 1 base and J by 1 base, leaving 7 bases between them. CDR3 residues: CASSLVVTNTEAFF. For the CDR3, the DNA is TGTGCCAGCAGCTTAGTGGTGACGAACACTGAAGCTTTCTTT. Drawing the rest from reference TRBV7-2 and TRBJ1-1, the complete variable domain is GAGVSQSPSNKVTEKGKDVELRCDPISGHTALYWYRQSLGQGLEFLIYFQGNSAPDKSGLPSDRFSAERTGGSVSTLTIQRTQQEDSAVYLCASSLVVTNTEAFFGQGTRLTVV.

This chain links TRBV30 with TRBJ2-2; a possible D gene is TRBD1 (5 bases). The CDR3 has 13 amino acids. Trimming took off 2 bases at V and 7 bases at J, with 11 bases between the two ends. CDR1 is GTSNPN and CDR2 is SVGIG in the germline V gene (reference sequence). CDR3 sequence (DNA): TGTGCCTGGAGTCGAAGGGGTTACGGGGAGCTGTTTTTT. Translated: CAWSRRGYGELFF.

The V gene is TRBV9, the J gene TRBJ2-1; the D is unclear. The germline V gene has CDR1 SGDLS and CDR2 YYNGEE. Trimming pared 4 bases from V and 9 bases from J, leaving 17 bases between. The CDR3 length is 14 residues. The CDR3 loop is CASSLGLAHGEQFF. The CDR3 nucleotides are TGTGCCAGCAGCCTCGGATTGGCTCACGGTGAGCAGTTCTTC.

V is TRBV15 and J is TRBJ1-5; a weak D match, TRBD1 (5 bases). CDR3 length equals 18 residues. The V gene lost 1 base and the J gene lost 0 bases, with 16 bases spanning the gap. CDR1 LNHNV and CDR2 YYDKDF come from the germline V gene (reference sequence). The CDR3 loop is CATSRATRGVNSNQPQHF. CDR3 nucleotides: TGTGCCACCAGCAGAGCCACCCGAGGGGTCAATAGCAATCAGCCCCAGCATTTT.

This clone was observed a single time. For the CDR3, the DNA is TGCAGCGCCAAGGGACAGCTGAACACTGAAGCTTTCTTT. Residues: CSAKGQLNTEAFF. The rearrangement links TRBV29-1 to TRBJ1-1, with TRBD1 matching over 7 bases. Germline V gene sequence: CDR1 SQVTM, CDR2 ANQGSEA. V lost 7 bases to trimming and J lost 0 bases; unmatched junction nucleotides: 5. The CDR3 runs 13 residues.

This chain joins TRBV6-1 and TRBJ2-7; 10 nucleotides line up with TRBD1. The CDR3 is 15 residues long. The germline gives CDR1 MNHNS, CDR2 SASEGT. The V segment lost 5 bases and the J segment 4 bases; nucleotides outside the gene matches: 8. The CDR3 spells CASSWPTGGDYEQYF. DNA for the CDR3: TGTGCCAGCAGTTGGCCGACAGGGGGCGATTACGAGCAGTACTTC.

The V call is TRBV10-3, the J call TRBJ2-2; TRBD1 aligns across 7 bases. V lost 6 bases, J lost 0 bases, and 1 base stayed unmatched. CDR1 and CDR2 (germline): ENHRY, SYGVKD. There are 14 residues in the CDR3. The chain's CDR3 is CAIRDRSNTGELFF. In DNA form, the CDR3 reads TGTGCCATCAGGGACAGGTCGAACACCGGGGAGCTGTTTTTT.

This chain uses TRBV27 with TRBJ2-7, with no clear D. The CDR3 length is 13 residues. Trimming took 7 bases from V and 7 from J, leaving 17 bases between them. Per germline, CDR1 MNHEY and CDR2 SMNVEV (reference sequence). CDR3 in DNA: TGTGCCAGCACGAGGACCGGTAACCGGGAGCAGTACTTC. This translates into CASTRTGNREQYF.

Only a few counts were recorded for this clone. The V call is TRBV15, the J call TRBJ2-2, with 7 bases that match TRBD1. The V gene end was trimmed by 3 bases and the J gene end by 5 bases; junction bases not matched to a gene: 9. Germline CDR1 reads LNHNV; CDR2 reads YYDKDF (reference sequence). CDR3 length: 16 residues. CDR3 sequence (DNA): TGTGCCACCAGCAGGGGACGGGACAGAGGAACCGGGGAGCTGTTTTTT. This sequence encodes CATSRGRDRGTGELFF.

V gene TRBV9 combines with J gene TRBJ2-1, with a tentative D call TRBD2 (6 bases). The CDR3 is made up of 15 amino acids. The ends were cut back, 4 bases at V and 3 bases at J, with 14 bases in the middle. From germline, CDR1 is SGDLS and CDR2 YYNGEE. The CDR3 coding sequence is TGTGCCAGCAGCCCCCGGGGTAGCGGCTACAATGAGCAGTTCTTC. It codes for CASSPRGSGYNEQFF. The whole variable domain, filled in from reference TRBV9 and TRBJ2-1, reads DSGVTQTPKHLITATGQRVTLRCSPRSGDLSVYWYQQSLDQGLQFLIQYYNGEERAKGNILERFSAQQFPDLHSELNLSSLELGDSALYFCASSPRGSGYNEQFFGPGTRLTVL.

V gene TRBV4-1 combines with J gene TRBJ2-7, with D perhaps TRBD1 (7 bases). This CDR3 region has 16 residues. Germline V gene data show CDR1 as MGHRA and CDR2 as YSYEKL. The V gene lost 0 bases and the J gene lost 7 bases, with 19 bases spanning the gap. CDR3 in amino acids: CASSQEPAGGLGEQYF. In nucleotides, the CDR3 is TGCGCCAGCAGCCAAGAACCGGCAGGGGGACTCGGGGAGCAGTACTTC.

The V and J genes are TRBV7-2 and TRBJ1-2, with 8 bases that match TRBD1. The J segment lost 2 bases and the V segment lost 5 bases, leaving 10 bases of the junction unmatched. CDR3 length: 16 amino acids. Germline V gives CDR1 SGHTA, CDR2 FQGNSA. Written as DNA, the CDR3 is TGTGCCAGCAGCCGGGACAGGAAGCCTCAAAACTATGGCTACACCTTC. This codes for CASSRDRKPQNYGYTF.

CDR3 residues: CASSSYRGTLNTGELFF. The CDR3 DNA reads TGTGCCAGCAGCTCGTACAGGGGGACTCTGAACACCGGGGAGCTGTTTTTT. This chain joins TRBV5-6 and TRBJ2-2; 8 bases agree with TRBD1. Trimming removed 3 bases from V and 1 base from J; junction bases left unmatched: 8. This CDR3 region has 17 residues. Germline CDR1 reads SGHDT; CDR2 reads YYEEEE.

J is TRBJ2-7 and V is TRBV5-4; possibly TRBD2 for D (6 bases). There are 15 residues in the CDR3. Looked up from germline, CDR1 is SGHNT and CDR2 is YYREEE (reference sequence). The V end lost 4 bases, the J end lost 0 bases, and 14 bases lay between the germline ends. The CDR3 spells CASSPGTSLSYEQYF. CDR3 coding DNA: TGTGCCAGCAGCCCCGGGACTTCCCTCTCCTACGAGCAGTACTTC.

As regards this clone: No DNA is shown, since the ends of the CDR3 on it are uncertain; the CDR3 is the one TCRdb lists. The chain carries TRBV2 and TRBJ2-7. The CDR3 comprises 13 residues, both ends counted. Germline values: CDR1 SNHLY, CDR2 FYNNEI. This CDR3 reads CASILGVGDEQYF.

V is TRBV6-5 and J is TRBJ1-5; D remains ambiguous. With 2 bases removed from V and 1 base from J, the gap between germline ends came to 6 bases. Germline values: CDR1 MNHEY, CDR2 SVGAGI. This CDR3 is 14 amino acids long. The CDR3 is CASSYVASNQPQHF. CDR3 sequence (DNA): TGTGCCAGCAGTTACGTGGCGAGCAATCAGCCCCAGCATTTT.

Only a few counts were recorded for this clone. The genes are TRBV6-5 and TRBJ2-7; D gene uncertain. The CDR3 sequence is 11 residues long. V was pared by 6 bases and J by 0 bases, with 3 bases between. CDR1 and CDR2 (germline): MNHEY, SVGAGI. Written as DNA, the CDR3 is TGTGCCAGCAGGCACTCCTACGAGCAGTACTTC. Amino acids: CASRHSYEQYF.

In DNA form, the CDR3 reads TGTGCCAGCAGGAAAGCGGGGCCTGGCACAGATACGCAGTATTTT. Amino acid sequence: CASRKAGPGTDTQYF. This chain uses TRBV6-5 with TRBJ2-3; 7 bases are shared with TRBD2. In germline, CDR1 is MNHEY, CDR2 SVGAGI. The CDR3 sequence is 15 residues long. V lost 6 bases and J lost 1; bases outside the gene matches: 7.

The chain recombines TRBV18 with TRBJ2-5, with 10 bases lining up with TRBD1. Per the germline V gene, CDR1 is KGHSH and CDR2 is LQKENI. The CDR3 is made up of 18 amino acids. V lost 6 bases, J lost 5 bases, and 18 bases stayed unmatched. As DNA, the CDR3 is TGTGCCAGCTCCCCTGTGGGACAGGGGTCCCCGATCGAGGAGACCCAGTACTTC. Its translation: CASSPVGQGSPIEETQYF.

Only a few counts were recorded for this clone. The chain is built from TRBV5-1 and TRBJ2-1; 12 bases fit TRBD2. Germline CDR1 reads SGHRS; CDR2 reads YFSETQ. The ends lost 7 bases at V and 7 bases at J; junction bases unmatched: 18. The length of the CDR3 is 18 residues. The CDR3 DNA sequence: TGCGCCAGCTACTTAGGGCTAGCGGGAGGGGCCGAGGCTAATGAGCAGTTCTTC. Translating gives CASYLGLAGGAEANEQFF.

The rearrangement uses TRBV19 and TRBJ1-5, with 10 bases lining up with TRBD1. The CDR3 contains 16 residues. Germline values: CDR1 LNHDA, CDR2 SQIVND (reference sequence). Trimming took 7 bases from V and 3 from J; bases not matched to a gene: 9. The CDR3 sequence: CASNPGQGIYNQPQHF. Here the CDR3 DNA reads TGTGCCAGTAATCCGGGACAGGGGATTTACAATCAGCCCCAGCATTTT. Drawing the rest from reference TRBV19 and TRBJ1-5, the complete variable domain is DGGITQSPKYLFRKEGQNVTLSCEQNLNHDAMYWYRQDPGQGLRLIYYSQIVNDFQKGDIAEGYSVSREKKESFPLTVTSAQKNPTAFYLCASNPGQGIYNQPQHFGDGTRLSIL.

CDR3 sequence (DNA): TGTGCCTGGAGTGGACAGGGGGAAAAAGATACGCAGTATTTT. Protein: CAWSGQGEKDTQYF. J is TRBJ2-3 and V is TRBV30, with 9 bases lining up with TRBD1. Losses at the gene ends were 1 base for V and 5 bases for J; bases not matched to a gene: 4. The CDR3 contains 14 residues. CDR1 is GTSNPN and CDR2 is SVGIG in the germline V gene (reference sequence).

This clone was recorded a few times. Here the CDR3 reads CASSEFGQTYEQYF. CDR3 DNA: TGTGCCAGCAGTGAATTCGGACAAACCTACGAGCAGTACTTC. The chain joins TRBV6-1 to TRBJ2-7, with D tentatively TRBD1 (5 bases). V was clipped by 2 bases and J by 2 bases, with 10 bases between them. Germline-derived CDR1 and CDR2 are MNHNS and SASEGT. This CDR3 spans 14 amino acids.

The V call is TRBV4-3, the J call TRBJ2-6; TRBD2 might be the D (6 bases). V lost 1 base and J 0 bases, leaving 10 bases between the germline ends. From germline, CDR1 is LGHNA and CDR2 YSLEER. The CDR3 loop spans 17 amino acids. CDR3 nucleotide sequence: TGCGCCAGCAGCCAAGGGGACTCGAGCTCTGGGGCCAACGTCCTGACTTTC. This gives the protein CASSQGDSSSGANVLTF.

A few counts support this clone. The chain has TRBV18 and TRBJ2-7, with D possibly TRBD1 on 6 matching bases. V was pared by 0 bases and J by 4 bases, with 7 bases between. From germline, CDR1 is KGHSH and CDR2 LQKENI. The CDR3 sequence is 13 residues long. The CDR3, as DNA: TGTGCCAGCTCACCACCGACAGGTTACGAGCAGTACTTC. Translated: CASSPPTGYEQYF.

This chain uses TRBV4-2 with TRBJ2-1; D remains unclear. CDR3 length: 13 amino acids. Trimming stripped 3 bases from V and 2 bases from J, with 5 bases between. CDR1 is LGHNA and CDR2 is YNFKEQ in the germline V gene. This CDR3 is CASSQGPYNEQFF. DNA for the CDR3: TGTGCCAGCAGCCAGGGCCCCTACAATGAGCAGTTCTTC.